Presented here are 25 T cell receptor beta chains from one specimen sequenced in a study of cytomegalovirus exposure and HLA in healthy donors. Sequencing used immunoSEQ multiplex PCR; TCRdb keeps in-frame clones, though not all of them. The sample holds 150,000 to 200,000 clones, almost 85% seen once. The sequencing sample was made of PBMCs. The receptors stem from a man in his thirties or forties in good health and CMV-seropositive.

The J gene is TRBJ1-1, the V gene TRBV9, with 7 positions matching TRBD1. This CDR3 region has 16 residues. Germline values: CDR1 SGDLS, CDR2 YYNGEE. V was clipped by 3 bases and J by 4 bases; unmatched bases: 12. The CDR3: CASSASGTEVSTEAFF. The CDR3 nucleotides are TGTGCCAGCAGCGCCTCCGGGACAGAAGTATCCACTGAAGCTTTCTTT.

The chain couples TRBV30 to TRBJ2-7, with a possible D match to TRBD2 (5 bases). Deletions cut 5 bases from V and 9 bases from J, with 20 bases between. Germline CDR1 GTSNPN, CDR2 SVGIG (reference sequence). CDR3 length equals 13 residues. This chain's CDR3 is CAWDRGASAGQYF. DNA for the CDR3: TGTGCCTGGGACCGGGGAGCGTCGGCGGGGCAGTACTTC. Complete variable domain (other parts from reference TRBV30 and TRBJ2-7): SQTIHQWPATLVQPVGSPLSLECTVEGTSNPNLYWYRQAAGRGLQLLFYSVGIGQISSEVPQNLSASRPQDRQFILSSKKLLLSDSGFYLCAWDRGASAGQYFGPGTRLTVT.

The V gene is TRBV6-4, the J gene TRBJ2-1; 7 bases align to TRBD2. This CDR3 region has 15 residues. CDR1 is MRHNA, CDR2 SNTAGT, per germline. V gave up 4 bases and J gave up 0 bases; unmatched junction bases: 3. CDR3 DNA sequence: TGTGCCAGCAGTGTGGGCGGGAGCTCCTACAATGAGCAGTTCTTC. Translation: CASSVGGSSYNEQFF.

The V gene is TRBV5-1, the J gene TRBJ2-7, with 7 bases identical to TRBD2. Germline loops: CDR1 SGHRS, CDR2 YFSETQ. V lost 0 bases, J lost 5 bases, and 8 bases stayed unmatched. This CDR3 has 15 amino acids. The CDR3 sequence: CASSLALGRDHEQYF. The DNA for the CDR3 is TGCGCCAGCAGCTTGGCCTTGGGGAGGGACCACGAGCAGTACTTC.

The genes are TRBV7-2 and TRBJ2-5; the match to TRBD2 covers 9 bases. The length of the CDR3 is 17 residues. Germline V lookup: CDR1 SGHTA, CDR2 FQGNSA. V trimming: 4 bases; J trimming: 5 bases; junction bases outside the gene matches: 14. For the CDR3, the DNA is TGTGCCAGCAGCTCCCACGCGCGGGGGGGCAGTTGGGAGACCCAGTACTTC. Its translation is CASSSHARGGSWETQYF.

The rearrangement uses TRBV28 and TRBJ2-4, with a weak D call TRBD2 (6 bases). This CDR3 region has 12 residues. Trimming took off 10 bases at V and 6 bases at J, with 13 bases between the two ends. Germline V gives CDR1 MDHEN, CDR2 SYDVKM. CDR3 sequence: CATSTRINIQYF. In DNA form, the CDR3 reads TGTGCCACCTCGACTAGAATAAACATTCAGTACTTC.

V gene TRBV20-1 combines with J gene TRBJ1-1; D remains unclear. Between the trimmed V and J ends, which lost 2 bases and 7 bases, there was a span of 8 bases. The CDR3 length is 11 residues. The germline V gene has CDR1 DFQATT and CDR2 SNEGSKA (reference sequence). The CDR3 loop is CSARTAVEAFF. The CDR3 nucleotides are TGCAGTGCTAGAACGGCGGTTGAAGCTTTCTTT.

This clone was seen repeatedly, ten times or more. The chain has TRBV7-9 and TRBJ2-5; a possible D gene is TRBD2 (5 bases). Germline V gives CDR1 SEHNR, CDR2 FQNEAQ (reference sequence). The CDR3 length is 14 residues. The ends were cut back, 4 bases at V and 5 bases at J, with 14 bases in the middle. The CDR3 region has the DNA TGTGCCAGCAGCTCTAGACTAATCCCGGAGACCCAGTACTTC. Its protein is CASSSRLIPETQYF. Full variable domain (remainder filled in from reference TRBV7-9 and TRBJ2-5): DTGVSQNPRHKITKRGQNVTFRCDPISEHNRLYWYRQTLGQGPEFLTYFQNEAQLEKSRLLSDRFSAERPKGSFSTLEIQRTEQGDSAMYLCASSSRLIPETQYFGPGTRLLVL.

This clone was seen a few times. The CDR3 region is CSVAGGAGIVHNEQFF. CDR3 sequence (DNA): TGCAGCGTTGCGGGGGGAGCGGGGATCGTCCACAATGAGCAGTTCTTC. The chain is built from TRBV29-1 and TRBJ2-1; 7 bases map to TRBD2. CDR3 length: 16 amino acids. Germline V CDR1 and CDR2: SQVTM, ANQGSEA. V was clipped by 4 bases and J by 5 bases; unmatched bases: 14.

The chain combines TRBV15 with TRBJ2-1, with TRBD1 identical over 10 bases. CDR3 size: 14 residues. Looked up from germline, CDR1 is LNHNV and CDR2 is YYDKDF (reference sequence). J lost 7 bases, V lost 5 bases, and 5 bases had no gene match. CDR3 bases: TGTGCCACCAGCTCGGGACAGGGGATTAATGAGCAGTTCTTC. Amino acids: CATSSGQGINEQFF.

The rearrangement links TRBV1 to TRBJ1-2. TRBV1 is reported as a pseudogene. CDR3 length: 16 amino acids. The CDR3 DNA follows: TGCACCAGCAGCCTCGGTCGGGGGGGAAGGAACTATGGCTACACCTTC. It translates to CTSSLGRGGRNYGYTF.

The chain is built from TRBV11-2 and TRBJ1-1; tentative D call: TRBD1 (5 bases). The germline V and J ends were trimmed by 0 bases and 4 bases, with 15 bases remaining between them. This CDR3 contains 16 residues. Germline V gene lookup returns CDR1 SGHAT and CDR2 FQNNGV. The CDR3 nucleotides are TGTGCCAGCAGCTTAGACCAGGGCGGTGGGTTCACTGAAGCTTTCTTT. It is translated as CASSLDQGGGFTEAFF.

The V call is TRBV5-1, the J call TRBJ2-1; D unclear. There are 16 residues in the CDR3. Germline loops: CDR1 SGHRS, CDR2 YFSETQ. The germline V and J ends were trimmed by 4 bases and 0 bases, with 14 bases remaining between them. The CDR3 spells CASSHSQTSSYNEQFF. As DNA, the CDR3 is TGCGCCAGCAGCCATTCACAGACGAGCTCCTACAATGAGCAGTTCTTC.

This clone appeared a single time. The genes are TRBV7-3 and TRBJ2-1, with 11 bases matching TRBD2. The ends lost 1 base at V and 9 bases at J; junction bases unmatched: 2. The CDR3 has 14 amino acids. Germline-derived CDR1 and CDR2 are SGHTA and FQGTGA. As DNA, the CDR3 is TGTGCCAGCAGCTTAATAGCGGGGGGGCCTGAGCAGTTCTTC. It is translated as CASSLIAGGPEQFF.

CDR3: CASSQRGGETQYF. CDR3 sequence (DNA): TGCGCCAGCAGCCAGAGAGGCGGAGAGACCCAGTACTTC. This chain joins TRBV4-1 and TRBJ2-5; D remains ambiguous. The CDR3 loop spans 13 amino acids. The V gene's germline CDR1 is MGHRA and CDR2 YSYEKL. The V end lost 3 bases, the J end lost 4 bases, and 9 bases lay between the germline ends.

The CDR3 DNA follows: TGTGCCAGCAGCTTGAGTAGTCTGGAGACCCAGTACTTC. It yields the protein CASSLSSLETQYF. This chain uses TRBV11-3 with TRBJ2-5, with unresolved D. V lost 3 bases to trimming and J lost 5 bases, with 10 bases between them. The V gene's germline CDR1 is SGHNT and CDR2 YENEEA. CDR3 length: 13 residues.

The chain carries TRBV5-4 and TRBJ2-1, with TRBD2 identical over 14 bases. This CDR3 region has 16 residues. V lost 3 bases, J lost 4 bases, and 3 bases stayed unmatched. CDR1 is SGHNT, CDR2 YYREEE, per germline (reference sequence). The CDR3 spells CASSSGLAGGYNEQFF. Here the CDR3 DNA reads TGTGCCAGCAGCTCCGGACTAGCGGGAGGTTACAATGAGCAGTTCTTC.

The DNA for the CDR3 is TGTGCCAGCGGGAGATCCCTATATGACAACAATGAGCAGTTCTTC. Translated, it gives CASGRSLYDNNEQFF. The V gene is TRBV2, the J gene TRBJ2-1; TRBD2 is a possible D gene (5 bases). The V gene lost 8 bases and the J gene lost 5 bases, with 19 bases spanning the gap. Germline assignment: CDR1 SNHLY and CDR2 FYNNEI. The length of the CDR3 is 15 residues. Together with reference TRBV2 and TRBJ2-1, the CDR3 gives the full variable domain: EPEVTQTPSHQVTQMGQEVILRCVPISNHLYFYWYRQILGQKVEFLVSFYNNEISEKSEIFDDQFSVERPDGSNFTLKIRSTKLEDSAMYFCASGRSLYDNNEQFFGPGTRLTVL.

The chain carries TRBV28 and TRBJ2-4; 9 nucleotides agree with TRBD1. Germline V gene sequence: CDR1 MDHEN, CDR2 SYDVKM. The V segment lost 8 bases and the J segment 11 bases; nucleotides outside the gene matches: 7. CDR3 size: 12 residues. CDR3 sequence reads: CASATGGPFQYF. CDR3 in DNA: TGTGCCAGCGCCACAGGGGGCCCTTTTCAGTACTTC. The complete variable domain, with remaining parts taken from reference TRBV28 and TRBJ2-4, reads DVKVTQSSRYLVKRTGEKVFLECVQDMDHENMFWYRQDPGLGLRLIYFSYDVKMKEKGDIPEGYSVSREKKERFSLILESASTNQTSMYLCASATGGPFQYFGAGTRLSVL.

The J gene is TRBJ2-3, the V gene TRBV5-1, with 10 bases lining up with TRBD1. V was clipped by 5 bases and J by 4 bases; unmatched bases: 7. CDR1 is SGHRS and CDR2 is YFSETQ in the germline V gene. The CDR3 is 15 amino acids. Here the CDR3 reads CASRTRDRGADTQYF. CDR3 DNA sequence: TGCGCCAGCAGAACACGGGACAGGGGAGCAGATACGCAGTATTTT.

V and J are TRBV18 and TRBJ1-5; D possibly corresponds to TRBD1 (5 bases). This CDR3 is 16 amino acids long. V lost 3 bases and J lost 0, with 12 bases in between. Germline CDR1 and CDR2: KGHSH and LQKENI. The CDR3 protein is CASSPDSQNSNQPQHF. The CDR3 region has the DNA TGTGCCAGCTCACCCGACAGTCAAAATAGCAATCAGCCCCAGCATTTT. The full variable domain, in which reference TRBV18 and TRBJ1-5 provide the parts outside the CDR3, is NAGVMQNPRHLVRRRGQEARLRCSPMKGHSHVYWYRQLPEEGLKFMVYLQKENIIDESGMPKERFSAEFPKEGPSILRIQQVVRGDSAAYFCASSPDSQNSNQPQHFGDGTRLSIL.

This chain joins TRBV27 and TRBJ1-5; TRBD1 aligns across 7 bases. Germline CDR1 MNHEY, CDR2 SMNVEV (reference sequence). Trimming cost V 4 bases and J 7 bases; bases outside gene matches: 7. This CDR3 spans 14 amino acids. CDR3 bases: TGTGCCAGCAGTTCAACAGGGGCGGGACAGCCCCAGCATTTT. Translated, it gives CASSSTGAGQPQHF.

The V gene is TRBV6-5, the J gene TRBJ2-2; D is ambiguous. Trimming removed 4 bases at V and 5 bases at J, with 8 bases between. The length of the CDR3 is 13 residues. From germline, CDR1 is MNHEY and CDR2 SVGAGI. Here the CDR3 reads CASSSLRTGELFF. The CDR3 region has the DNA TGTGCCAGCAGTTCCCTACGTACCGGGGAGCTGTTTTTT.

This clone has only one observation. The chain has TRBV2 and TRBJ2-5, with TRBD1 matching over 11 bases. The CDR3 is 14 amino acids. The ends lost 6 bases at V and 3 bases at J; junction bases unmatched: 3. Germline loops: CDR1 SNHLY, CDR2 FYNNEI. Written as DNA, the CDR3 is TGTGCCAGCAGCAGGACAGGGGGCGAAGAGACCCAGTACTTC. Encoded protein: CASSRTGGEETQYF.

About this clone itself: Its ends do not fully match the called genes, so a read error is possible. This chain connects TRBV27 to TRBJ2-1, with 7 bases fitting TRBD2. The CDR3 runs to 14 residues. Germline V gene sequence: CDR1 MNHEY, CDR2 SMNVEV (reference sequence). The CDR3: CASSSSSGYNGQFF. The DNA for the CDR3 is TGTGCCAGCAGTTCCTCTAGCGGCTACAATGGGCAGTTCTTC.